The T cell receptor (beta chain) under discussion was sequenced for a study of T cells in Graves' hyperthyroidism and ophthalmopathy. About the research overall: Sampling of peripheral blood happened at initial diagnosis, prior to any treatment.

Uncontrolled infection, other autoimmune disease, pregnancy or lactation led to exclusion. The CDR3 length is 16 residues. Germline values: CDR1 LGHNA, CDR2 YNFKEQ. V gave up 5 bases and J gave up 4 bases; unmatched junction bases: 9. TCR beta CDR3 regions were amplified from RNA transcripts. HTBI primers drove first-round RT-PCR of the TCR CDR3. From the multiplex PCR reads, TCRdb called clonotypes with MiXCR, one entry per CDR3 protein. The profile shows about 600,000 distinct CDR3 sequences, roughly a sixth of them singletons. Points from the study as a whole: Blood shared most expanded thyroid clonotypes above 0.001.

Comments on this clonotype: The antigen is unknown.

The chain joins TRBV4-2 to TRBJ2-5; 11 nucleotides line up with TRBD1. The clonotype originates from a woman in her 40s with Graves' ophthalmopathy. Sequenced material: blood. CDR3: CASSYGTGGGIETQYF. The CDR3 DNA reads TGTGCCAGCAGCTACGGGACAGGGGGTGGTATAGAGACCCAGTACTTC.